One sample yielded the 25 T cell receptor beta chains listed below, sequenced in a study of shared clonotypes between healthy human individuals. Clones were read by immunoSEQ multiplex PCR, and TCRdb kept only the in-frame ones, dropping some. Here the sample spans some 660,000 clones, 73% being singletons. Source material: memory CD4+ T cells sorted from blood. Subset described: CD45RA-negative fraction. The source of these receptors is a woman aged 30 to 39 in good health.

The DNA for the CDR3 is TGTGCCAGCAGCCGGAGGACAGGGGCACCTCTAGTCTATGGCTACACCTTC. Encoded protein: CASSRRTGAPLVYGYTF. The chain carries TRBV5-4 and TRBJ1-2, with 9 bases that match TRBD1. The CDR3 covers 17 residues. J was trimmed by 4 bases and V by 4 bases; bases with no gene match: 14. Germline V gene lookup returns CDR1 SGHNT and CDR2 YYREEE (reference sequence).

The chain is built from TRBV7-2 and TRBJ2-7, with 11 bases identical to TRBD2. With V trimmed by 0 bases and J by 2 bases, 3 bases remained unmatched. CDR1 is SGHTA, CDR2 FQGNSA, per germline. This CDR3 contains 16 residues. CDR3 in amino acids: CASSLAGTSGTYEQYF. CDR3 sequence (DNA): TGTGCCAGCAGCTTAGCCGGGACTAGCGGTACCTACGAGCAGTACTTC.

This clone was counted between two and nine times. Here the CDR3 DNA reads TGTGCCAGCGCGACAGGGTACGAGCGGGGCTACGAGCAGTACTTC. Translated: CASATGYERGYEQYF. The chain joins TRBV6-1 to TRBJ2-7; D is tentatively TRBD1 or TRBD2 (7 bases each). This CDR3 region has 15 residues. Trimming removed 8 bases at V and 3 bases at J, with 20 bases between. Germline values: CDR1 MNHNS, CDR2 SASEGT.

This chain uses TRBV5-1 with TRBJ1-1, with TRBD1 matching 8 bases. The ends lost 4 bases at V and 4 bases at J; junction bases unmatched: 9. This CDR3 has 15 residues. CDR1 is SGHRS, CDR2 YFSETQ, per germline. The chain's CDR3 is CASSGRQGAGTEAFF. The CDR3 DNA reads TGCGCCAGCAGCGGACGTCAGGGGGCCGGCACTGAAGCTTTCTTT. Filled out from reference TRBV5-1 and TRBJ1-1, the complete variable domain reads KAGVTQTPRYLIKTRGQQVTLSCSPISGHRSVSWYQQTPGQGLQFLFEYFSETQRNKGNFPGRFSGRQFSNSRSEMNVSTLELGDSALYLCASSGRQGAGTEAFFGQGTRLTVV.

The chain joins TRBV27 to TRBJ2-2; no reliable D call. CDR1 and CDR2 from the germline V gene are MNHEY and SMNVEV (reference sequence). The CDR3 covers 12 residues. V was trimmed by 8 bases and J by 7 bases, leaving 11 bases between them. The CDR3, as DNA: TGTGCCAGCGGTATTCAAAGCGGGGAGCTGTTTTTT. Its translation is CASGIQSGELFF.

The chain combines TRBV5-1 with TRBJ2-1, with 8 bases that match TRBD2. The CDR3 has 15 amino acids. CDR1 and CDR2 (germline): SGHRS, YFSETQ. The J segment lost 8 bases and the V segment lost 4 bases, leaving 11 bases of the junction unmatched. The CDR3 sequence: CASSTGLVNFYEQFF. The CDR3 DNA is TGCGCCAGCAGCACGGGACTAGTTAACTTCTATGAGCAGTTCTTC.

The rearrangement uses TRBV30 and TRBJ2-3; possibly TRBD1 for D (7 bases). The CDR3 consists of 14 residues. The germline V gene has CDR1 GTSNPN and CDR2 SVGIG (reference sequence). V was cut by 4 bases and J by 5 bases, with 16 bases left in between. CDR3 in DNA: TGTGCCTGGACGCAGGGGGGAGTAGGAGATACGCAGTATTTT. Protein product: CAWTQGGVGDTQYF. Drawing the rest from reference TRBV30 and TRBJ2-3, the complete variable domain is SQTIHQWPATLVQPVGSPLSLECTVEGTSNPNLYWYRQAAGRGLQLLFYSVGIGQISSEVPQNLSASRPQDRQFILSSKKLLLSDSGFYLCAWTQGGVGDTQYFGPGTRLTVL.

J is TRBJ2-3 and V is TRBV6-6; D possibly uses TRBD1 or TRBD2 (5 bases each). The CDR3 loop spans 15 amino acids. V shed 5 bases and J shed 4 bases, with 16 bases lying between them. Looked up from germline, CDR1 is MNHNY and CDR2 is SVGAGI (reference sequence). The CDR3 reads CASSPARMGADTQYF. DNA of the CDR3: TGTGCCAGCAGTCCCGCCCGGATGGGGGCAGATACGCAGTATTTT.

The chain links TRBV11-2 to TRBJ2-1; 7 nucleotides align to TRBD2. This CDR3 has 13 residues. After removal of 3 bases from V and 4 bases from J, the junction contained 0 bases not matched to a gene. The V gene's germline CDR1 is SGHAT and CDR2 FQNNGV. The CDR3 DNA follows: TGTGCCAGCAGCTTTAGCGGGTACAATGAGCAGTTCTTC. It translates to CASSFSGYNEQFF.

The CDR3 DNA is TGTGCCAGTAGTCCCCCGACAGGCCCACCCTACGAGCAGTACTTC. Translating gives CASSPPTGPPYEQYF. V gene TRBV19 combines with J gene TRBJ2-7; possibly TRBD1 for D (6 bases). This CDR3 spans 15 amino acids. V was cut by 5 bases and J by 2 bases, with 16 bases left in between. The germline gives CDR1 LNHDA, CDR2 SQIVND (reference sequence).

The J gene is TRBJ1-1, the V gene TRBV15; 7 bases align to TRBD1. The CDR3 covers 14 residues. Germline values: CDR1 LNHNV, CDR2 YYDKDF (reference sequence). V lost 3 bases, J lost 4 bases, and 5 bases stayed unmatched. DNA for the CDR3: TGTGCCACCAGCAGGGCTGGGACAGTCACTGAAGCTTTCTTT. Its translation is CATSRAGTVTEAFF. Based on the CDR3 plus reference TRBV15 and TRBJ1-1, the full variable domain is DAMVIQNPRYQVTQFGKPVTLSCSQTLNHNVMYWYQQKSSQAPKLLFHYYDKDFNNEADTPDNFQSRRPNTSFCFLDIRSPGLGDTAMYLCATSRAGTVTEAFFGQGTRLTVV.

The chain combines TRBV15 with TRBJ2-3, with TRBD2 matching over 8 bases. Germline CDR1 and CDR2: LNHNV and YYDKDF (reference sequence). The ends lost 1 base at V and 1 base at J; junction bases unmatched: 13. There are 19 residues in the CDR3. The CDR3: CATSRGIAGRIAGTDTQYF. The DNA for the CDR3 is TGTGCCACCAGCAGAGGCATAGCGGGAAGGATTGCGGGCACAGATACGCAGTATTTT.

The V and J genes are TRBV18 and TRBJ1-1; unclear D gene. The ends were cut back, 5 bases at V and 5 bases at J, with 12 bases in the middle. The CDR3 length is 13 residues. Germline CDR1 KGHSH, CDR2 LQKENI. The DNA for the CDR3 is TGTGCCAGCTCAGGAAGATCGAGTACTGAAGCTTTCTTT. Translated, it gives CASSGRSSTEAFF.

Concerning this clone itself: Other DNA sequences within the sample encode an identical CDR3. This rearrangement joins TRBV5-1 to TRBJ2-7; D is possibly TRBD2 (6 bases). V lost 4 bases and J 0 bases, leaving 11 bases between the germline ends. This CDR3 is built from 14 residues. Germline V CDR1 and CDR2: SGHRS, YFSETQ. This CDR3 reads CASSPGGASYEQYF. CDR3 DNA sequence: TGCGCCAGCAGCCCCGGGGGAGCCTCCTACGAGCAGTACTTC.

This clone was observed a few times. V is TRBV5-1 and J is TRBJ1-2; 10 nucleotides agree with TRBD1. This CDR3 is built from 19 residues. The germline V gene has CDR1 SGHRS and CDR2 YFSETQ. With V trimmed by 0 bases and J by 6 bases, 17 bases remained unmatched. The CDR3 here is CASSLGVGQGREAKHGYTF. CDR3 DNA: TGCGCCAGCAGCTTGGGTGTGGGACAGGGGCGCGAGGCTAAACATGGCTACACCTTC.

The chain carries TRBV19 and TRBJ1-2; D perhaps matches TRBD1 (6 bases). Germline V lookup: CDR1 LNHDA, CDR2 SQIVND (reference sequence). The germline V and J ends were trimmed by 6 bases and 4 bases, with 15 bases remaining between them. The CDR3 is 14 residues long. In nucleotides, the CDR3 is TGTGCCAGTAGATTGGCAGGGGTTAGCTATGGCTACACCTTC. Translated, it gives CASRLAGVSYGYTF.

The J gene is TRBJ2-7, the V gene TRBV7-9; D is possibly TRBD1 (5 bases). The CDR3 is 15 amino acids. The germline CDR1 and CDR2 sequences are SEHNR and FQNEAQ (reference sequence). V was trimmed by 5 bases and J by 0 bases, leaving 14 bases between them. The CDR3 coding sequence is TGTGCCAGCAGCGAAGACAGTTACAACTCCTACGAGCAGTACTTC. Encoded protein: CASSEDSYNSYEQYF.

This chain joins TRBV5-1 and TRBJ2-1; tentative D call: TRBD2 (5 bases). Looked up from germline, CDR1 is SGHRS and CDR2 is YFSETQ. V gave up 2 bases and J gave up 9 bases, with 15 bases separating them. This CDR3 is built from 14 residues. The CDR3 spells CASSLSGEAGEQFF. In DNA form, the CDR3 reads TGCGCCAGCAGCTTAAGCGGAGAGGCAGGTGAGCAGTTCTTC.

This clone was seen a few times. The chain is built from TRBV6-5 and TRBJ1-1; D gene uncertain. The CDR3 length is 13 residues. V was clipped by 0 bases and J by 11 bases, with 13 bases between them. Per the germline V gene, CDR1 is MNHEY and CDR2 is SVGAGI. The CDR3 sequence is CASSYSIARIAFF. CDR3 coding DNA: TGTGCCAGCAGTTACTCGATAGCTAGAATCGCTTTCTTT.

The chain uses TRBV6-1 and TRBJ1-2; 11 bases fit TRBD1. V lost 5 bases, J lost 8 bases, and 7 bases stayed unmatched. The CDR3 runs to 14 residues. Germline CDR1 reads MNHNS; CDR2 reads SASEGT. CDR3 residues: CASSRTGGLDGYTF. CDR3 coding DNA: TGTGCCAGCAGTCGGACAGGGGGCTTGGACGGCTACACCTTC.

A word on this clone: Within the sample, other DNA sequences also encode this same CDR3. The chain employs TRBV27 and TRBJ2-3; 8 bases match TRBD2. This CDR3 spans 15 amino acids. Germline lookup yields CDR1 MNHEY and CDR2 SMNVEV (reference sequence). Trimming took 8 bases from V and 3 from J; bases not matched to a gene: 10. CDR3 DNA: TGTGCCAGCTCATCCCGGGGGGGCTGGACAGATACGCAGTATTTT. Translating it yields CASSSRGGWTDTQYF.

The chain links TRBV5-1 to TRBJ2-5, with 7 bases matching TRBD1. This CDR3 has 14 residues. Trimming at V came to 2 bases and at J to 2 bases, leaving 3 bases not matched to a gene. Germline V gene sequence: CDR1 SGHRS, CDR2 YFSETQ. CDR3 coding DNA: TGCGCCAGCAGCTTCTCGGACAGGCAAGAGACCCAGTACTTC. Translated: CASSFSDRQETQYF.

The chain joins TRBV19 to TRBJ1-1; 8 nucleotides align to TRBD1. Trimming removed 5 bases from V and 0 bases from J; junction bases left unmatched: 5. The CDR3 is 15 amino acids. Germline assignment: CDR1 LNHDA and CDR2 SQIVND (reference sequence). The CDR3, as DNA: TGTGCCAGTAGTCTGCGGACAGGGATGAACACTGAAGCTTTCTTT. Its protein is CASSLRTGMNTEAFF.

On this clone itself: The same CDR3 also results from other DNA sequences found in this sample. This rearrangement joins TRBV5-1 to TRBJ2-5, with D unclear. The CDR3 has 11 residues. Looked up from germline, CDR1 is SGHRS and CDR2 is YFSETQ. The germline V and J ends were trimmed by 2 bases and 4 bases, with 3 bases remaining between them. The CDR3 sequence is CASSFGETQYF. CDR3 nucleotides: TGCGCCAGCAGCTTCGGAGAGACCCAGTACTTC.

This clone occurred many times. The chain uses TRBV19 and TRBJ2-3; D ambiguous. The CDR3 is made up of 13 amino acids. V was shortened by 2 bases and J by 6 bases, with 9 bases between the two germline ends. CDR1 is LNHDA, CDR2 SQIVND, per germline (reference sequence). CDR3 residues: CASSIPPRDTQYF. CDR3 coding DNA: TGTGCCAGTAGTATACCTCCGAGGGATACGCAGTATTTT.